A few counts support the clone carrying this TCR beta chain. The length of the CDR3 is 13 residues. The V segment lost 8 bases and the J segment 4 bases; nucleotides outside the gene matches: 6. Germline assignment: CDR1 ENHRY and CDR2 SYGVKD. This entry belongs to a study of cytomegalovirus exposure and HLA in healthy donors. The study ran its PCR with 60 Vbeta and 13 Jbeta primers. TCRdb's table, derived via immunoSEQ multiplex PCR, lists solely in-frame clones and lacks some. The sample has roughly 120,000 clones, approximately 79% seen once; the top ten hold roughly 16%. The receptor's source is a man in his fifties or sixties in good health and CMV-seropositive. Sequencing was carried out using PBMCs. This rearrangement joins TRBV10-3 to TRBJ2-7, with TRBD1 identical over 9 bases. CDR3 loop: CAIGDRDSYEQYF. The CDR3 region has the DNA TGTGCCATCGGGGACAGGGACTCGTACGAGCAGTACTTC.